These 31 T cell receptor beta chains originate from one sample sequenced in a study of CD8 T cells in Susac syndrome. Roughly 0.45 to 1 ug RNA was reverse transcribed with random hexamers. TCRdb reprocessed the immunoSEQ multiplex PCR reads via MiXCR and lists one record per CDR3 protein. Seen here are roughly 80,000 distinct CDR3 sequences, 94% observed once, and the top ten hold 0.52%. The sequenced sample consisted of CD8+ T cells from PBMCs. Receptors originate from a human donor with Susac syndrome.

CDR3 DNA sequence: TGTGCCAGCAGCGTAGGGAGCGAGCAGTACTTC. It codes for CASSVGSEQYF. The V gene is TRBV9, the J gene TRBJ2-7; D remains ambiguous. The CDR3 extends over 11 amino acids. Germline V gene sequence: CDR1 SGDLS, CDR2 YYNGEE. V lost 0 bases, J lost 6 bases, and 4 bases lay in between.

The V and J genes are TRBV6-2 or TRBV6-3 and TRBJ2-7, with D maybe TRBD2 (5 bases). V was shortened by 4 bases and J by 6 bases, with 13 bases between the two germline ends. The CDR3 sequence is 13 residues long. Germline V gives CDR1 MNHEY, CDR2 SVGEGT. The CDR3 protein is CASSSDLAGEQYF. CDR3 DNA sequence: TGTGCCAGCAGTTCCGACCTAGCTGGCGAGCAGTACTTC.

This clonotype was seen a single time. The J gene is TRBJ2-5, the V gene TRBV27, with 11 bases lining up with TRBD2. Trimming at V came to 6 bases and at J to 5 bases, leaving 8 bases not matched to a gene. Germline-derived CDR1 and CDR2 are MNHEY and SMNVEV (reference sequence). There are 15 residues in the CDR3. This CDR3 is CASRGSGGAGETQYF. CDR3 DNA: TGTGCCAGCAGAGGTAGCGGGGGGGCCGGTGAGACCCAGTACTTC.

The V and J genes are TRBV11-1 and TRBJ2-2; 15 nucleotides agree with TRBD2. V lost 5 bases, J lost 6 bases, and 7 bases stayed unmatched. Per germline, CDR1 SGHAT and CDR2 FQDESV (reference sequence). CDR3 length: 17 amino acids. The CDR3 spells CASSPGTSGGYAGELFF. Written as DNA, the CDR3 is TGTGCCAGCAGCCCCGGGACTAGCGGGGGGTACGCCGGGGAGCTGTTTTTT. The variable domain in full, completed from reference TRBV11-1 and TRBJ2-2, reads EAEVAQSPRYKITEKSQAVAFWCDPISGHATLYWYRQILGQGPELLVQFQDESVVDDSQLPKDRFSAERLKGVDSTLKIQPAELGDSAMYLCASSPGTSGGYAGELFFGEGSRLTVL.

This chain connects TRBV4-1 to TRBJ2-6; the D gene could be TRBD1 or TRBD2 (6 bases each). The length of the CDR3 is 19 residues. Germline CDR1 MGHRA, CDR2 YSYEKL. The V gene lost 0 bases and the J gene lost 0 bases, with 15 bases spanning the gap. The CDR3 loop reads CASSQDPGAPSSGANVLTF. The CDR3 DNA follows: TGCGCCAGCAGCCAAGATCCGGGGGCCCCCAGCTCTGGGGCCAACGTCCTGACTTTC.

This clonotype was recorded a few times. The CDR3, as DNA: TGTGCCAGCAGCGTCGGAACAGCCTACGAGCAGTACTTC. As protein: CASSVGTAYEQYF. The chain recombines TRBV9 with TRBJ2-7; D is undetermined. The germline CDR1 and CDR2 sequences are SGDLS and YYNGEE. V dropped 2 bases and J dropped 2 bases, with 8 bases sitting between them. The CDR3 runs 13 residues.

This sequence joins TRBV4-3 and TRBJ1-1, with D maybe TRBD1 (5 bases). CDR1 and CDR2 (germline): LGHNA, YSLEER. CDR3 length: 14 amino acids. Trimming shortened V by 1 base and J by 8 bases, and 14 bases separated the two germline ends. CDR3 region: CASSQVLRGEEAFF. The CDR3 coding sequence is TGCGCCAGCAGCCAAGTGTTAAGGGGAGAGGAAGCTTTCTTT.

The chain couples TRBV7-9 to TRBJ2-2, with D hard to call. Per the germline V gene, CDR1 is SEHNR and CDR2 is FQNEAQ (reference sequence). V shed 2 bases and J shed 6 bases, with 7 bases lying between them. The CDR3 sequence is 13 residues long. The CDR3 loop reads CASSLPGSGELFF. DNA of the CDR3: TGTGCCAGCAGCTTACCGGGTTCCGGGGAGCTGTTTTTT.

This clonotype has a single count. V and J are TRBV7-9 and TRBJ1-5; a weak D match, TRBD1 (5 bases). The CDR3 contains 12 residues. From germline, CDR1 is SEHNR and CDR2 FQNEAQ (reference sequence). V lost 5 bases and J 8 bases, leaving 10 bases between the germline ends. CDR3 in DNA: TGTGCCAGCAGCCGGGGGGTTGAGCCCCAGCATTTT. Translated: CASSRGVEPQHF.

This clonotype was seen once. V usage is TRBV24-1 and J usage is TRBJ2-1; D uncertain. The CDR3 runs 14 residues. The V gene's germline CDR1 is KGHDR and CDR2 SFDVKD. Trimming took off 3 bases at V and 10 bases at J, with 15 bases between the two ends. CDR3 sequence reads: CATSDITDPDEQFF. DNA for the CDR3: TGTGCCACCAGTGATATTACCGACCCGGACGAGCAGTTCTTC.

V gene TRBV9 combines with J gene TRBJ1-2, with 8 bases matching TRBD1. Trimming took 7 bases from V and 8 from J; bases not matched to a gene: 7. The CDR3 contains 12 residues. CDR1 and CDR2 (germline): SGDLS, YYNGEE. The CDR3: CASQDRVVGYTF. The DNA for the CDR3 is TGTGCCAGCCAGGACAGGGTCGTGGGCTACACCTTC.

The genes are TRBV7-9 and TRBJ2-3; tentative D call: TRBD2 (5 bases). V dropped 1 base and J dropped 3 bases, with 8 bases sitting between them. CDR3 length: 14 amino acids. The germline V gene has CDR1 SEHNR and CDR2 FQNEAQ (reference sequence). CDR3 region: CASSLVEGTDTQYF. The CDR3 DNA sequence: TGTGCCAGCAGCTTAGTTGAGGGAACAGATACGCAGTATTTT.

The sample holds a few counts of this clonotype. The CDR3 here is CASSSRRDDQPQHF. The CDR3 DNA reads TGTGCCAGCAGCAGCCGACGGGATGATCAGCCCCAGCATTTT. The rearrangement joins TRBV11-2 to TRBJ1-5; D is unclear. Trimming took off 5 bases at V and 5 bases at J, with 13 bases between the two ends. The CDR3 consists of 14 residues. CDR1 is SGHAT, CDR2 FQNNGV, per germline. The full variable domain, in which reference TRBV11-2 and TRBJ1-5 provide the parts outside the CDR3, is EAGVAQSPRYKIIEKRQSVAFWCNPISGHATLYWYQQILGQGPKLLIQFQNNGVVDDSQLPKDRFSAERLKGVDSTLKIQPAKLEDSAVYLCASSSRRDDQPQHFGDGTRLSIL.

The chain links TRBV6-6 to TRBJ2-1, with D possibly matching TRBD2 (6 bases). Germline V CDR1 and CDR2: MNHNY, SVGAGI (reference sequence). V was clipped by 10 bases and J by 4 bases, with 17 bases between them. This CDR3 has 14 residues. CDR3 amino acids: CATSYPGGYNEQFF. The CDR3 DNA reads as TGTGCCACCTCCTACCCCGGGGGTTACAATGAGCAGTTCTTC.

The rearrangement uses TRBV6-1 and TRBJ1-5, with D possibly TRBD1 on 5 matching bases. Germline V gene lookup returns CDR1 MNHNS and CDR2 SASEGT. With 8 bases removed from V and 5 bases from J, the gap between germline ends came to 13 bases. The CDR3 is 13 amino acids. The CDR3 DNA is TGTGCCAGCGGCGGGACGGACGATCAGCCCCAGCATTTT. Translation: CASGGTDDQPQHF.

The rearrangement joins TRBV5-6 to TRBJ2-7, with 8 nucleotides matching TRBD1. The CDR3 spans 14 residues. Germline V gene sequence: CDR1 SGHDT, CDR2 YYEEEE. V dropped 4 bases and J dropped 3; count of bases not matched to a gene: 6. CDR3 DNA sequence: TGTGCCAGCAGCGCCGGGACAGGAGACTACGAGCAGTACTTC. Amino acids: CASSAGTGDYEQYF.

The CDR3: CSVSVVVVRVYEKLFF. The CDR3 nucleotides are TGCAGTGTTTCAGTTGTGGTGGTGCGAGTTTATGAAAAACTGTTTTTT. The J gene is TRBJ1-4, the V gene TRBV20-1; D remains unclear. The CDR3 runs 16 residues. The germline V and J ends were trimmed by 7 bases and 6 bases, with 24 bases remaining between them. From germline, CDR1 is DFQATT and CDR2 SNEGSKA (reference sequence).

The rearrangement uses TRBV27 and TRBJ1-2; a possible D gene is TRBD1 (5 bases). With 7 bases removed from V and 2 bases from J, the gap between germline ends came to 17 bases. From germline, CDR1 is MNHEY and CDR2 SMNVEV (reference sequence). CDR3 size: 15 residues. This CDR3 reads CASKQHRGGNYGYTF. The CDR3 DNA reads as TGTGCCAGCAAACAACATAGGGGAGGGAACTATGGCTACACCTTC.

V usage is TRBV9 and J usage is TRBJ2-3; maybe TRBD1 (6 bases). The length of the CDR3 is 15 residues. Deletions cut 4 bases from V and 0 bases from J, with 12 bases between. Germline CDR1 and CDR2: SGDLS and YYNGEE. The CDR3 region is CASSLGGSSTDTQYF. CDR3 bases: TGTGCCAGCAGCCTAGGGGGTTCTAGCACAGATACGCAGTATTTT.

The rearrangement joins TRBV4-3 to TRBJ1-1; unclear D gene. CDR1 and CDR2 from the germline V gene are LGHNA and YSLEER. V was cut by 0 bases and J by 0 bases, with 8 bases left in between. The CDR3 extends over 15 amino acids. In DNA, the CDR3 is TGCGCCAGCAGCCAAGAGATAAAAATGAACACTGAAGCTTTCTTT. This gives the protein CASSQEIKMNTEAFF.

The rearrangement joins TRBV7-2 to TRBJ1-1, with D unclear. The CDR3 covers 15 residues. V was cut by 7 bases and J by 0 bases, with 15 bases left in between. Germline V gives CDR1 SGHTA, CDR2 FQGNSA. The CDR3 DNA reads as TGTGCCAGCACCATGGGATTCGGAATGAACACTGAAGCTTTCTTT. It specifies CASTMGFGMNTEAFF.

This chain links TRBV7-8 with TRBJ2-7; TRBD1 is a possible D gene (5 bases). Germline-derived CDR1 and CDR2 are SGHVS and FQNEAQ. The CDR3 covers 16 residues. Trimming left V 1 base short and J 4 bases short, with 17 bases between. For the CDR3, the DNA is TGTGCCAGCAGCTTAGGGGGAACAGGCCACCAATACGAGCAGTACTTC. Protein product: CASSLGGTGHQYEQYF. The variable domain in full, with the rest retrieved from reference TRBV7-8 and TRBJ2-7, is GAGVSQSPRYKVAKRGQDVALRCDPISGHVSLFWYQQALGQGPEFLTYFQNEAQLDKSGLPSDRFFAERPEGSVSTLKIQRTQQEDSAVYLCASSLGGTGHQYEQYFGPGTRLTVT.

The chain is built from TRBV12-5 and TRBJ2-1, with D perhaps TRBD1 or TRBD2 (5 bases each). The length of the CDR3 is 12 residues. V lost 8 bases and J 5 bases, leaving 10 bases between the germline ends. The V gene's germline CDR1 is LGHNT and CDR2 FRNRAP. CDR3 sequence: CASRGPHNEQFF. CDR3 sequence (DNA): TGTGCTAGTAGGGGACCCCACAATGAGCAGTTCTTC.

The V and J genes are TRBV5-1 and TRBJ2-3; D is unresolved. The CDR3 is 17 residues long. V dropped 1 base and J dropped 0 bases, with 15 bases sitting between them. Germline V gives CDR1 SGHRS, CDR2 YFSETQ. The CDR3 protein is CASSLIEVPSSTDTQYF. In DNA, the CDR3 is TGCGCCAGCAGCTTGATCGAAGTGCCTTCTAGCACAGATACGCAGTATTTT.

J is TRBJ1-1 and V is TRBV25-1, with 9 bases aligning to TRBD1. The CDR3 extends over 15 amino acids. Germline lookup yields CDR1 MGHDK and CDR2 SYGVNS. J lost 0 bases, V lost 4 bases, and 3 bases had no gene match. Written as DNA, the CDR3 is TGTGCCAGCAGTGGGGACAGGGCGATGAACACTGAAGCTTTCTTT. Translated: CASSGDRAMNTEAFF.

J is TRBJ1-2 and V is TRBV7-9; D is ambiguous. CDR1 is SEHNR and CDR2 is FQNEAQ in the germline V gene (reference sequence). This CDR3 is 16 amino acids long. The V gene lost 1 base and the J gene lost 0 bases, with 12 bases spanning the gap. The CDR3, as DNA: TGTGCCAGCAGCTTAGGGCTGCTAATAGCTAACTATGGCTACACCTTC. Translating it yields CASSLGLLIANYGYTF.

The chain has TRBV5-4 and TRBJ2-7; D call uncertain. Germline lookup yields CDR1 SGHNT and CDR2 YYREEE (reference sequence). CDR3 size: 16 residues. V dropped 2 bases and J dropped 0 bases, with 15 bases sitting between them. CDR3: CASSLEKGSSSYEQYF. As DNA, the CDR3 is TGTGCCAGCAGCTTAGAGAAAGGGTCGAGCTCCTACGAGCAGTACTTC.

The gene calls are TRBV9 and TRBJ1-2, with 8 bases identical to TRBD1. J gave up 8 bases and V 6 bases, and 3 bases lay outside the gene matches. The CDR3 runs to 11 residues. The germline V gene encodes CDR1 SGDLS and CDR2 YYNGEE. The CDR3 nucleotides read TGTGCCAGCAAGAACAGGGGGGGCTACACCTTC. Translating gives CASKNRGGYTF.

The V call is TRBV27, the J call TRBJ2-5; TRBD1 is a possible D gene (6 bases). The V and J ends lost 2 bases and 2 bases respectively, with 12 bases between them. This CDR3 contains 15 residues. The germline gives CDR1 MNHEY, CDR2 SMNVEV (reference sequence). The CDR3 sequence: CASSLVARGQETQYF. The CDR3 DNA follows: TGTGCCAGCAGTTTAGTCGCGAGGGGGCAAGAGACCCAGTACTTC.

The chain's CDR3 is CATSDSAETQYF. The CDR3 DNA reads TGTGCCACCAGTGATTCGGCAGAGACCCAGTACTTC. The chain links TRBV24-1 to TRBJ2-5; the D is unclear. The germline V gene has CDR1 KGHDR and CDR2 SFDVKD. Trimming cost V 2 bases and J 4 bases, with 4 bases left between them. The CDR3 covers 12 residues.

The chain uses TRBV7-2 and TRBJ1-1; 7 bases fit TRBD1. This CDR3 spans 15 amino acids. The ends lost 4 bases at V and 9 bases at J; junction bases unmatched: 14. The germline gives CDR1 SGHTA, CDR2 FQGNSA. The CDR3 DNA is TGTGCCAGCAGCTCCGCAAGGGACAGTCGACATCAAGCTTTCTTT. Its protein is CASSSARDSRHQAFF.